The clone carrying this T cell receptor (beta chain) has more than one count but fewer than ten. A mixed TRB-A/B primer pool amplified rearranged TRB by multiplex touch-down PCR. One entry per CDR3 protein results from TCRdb running MiXCR on the multiplex PCR reads. The repertoire holds around 1,500 distinct CDR3 sequences, with 20% to 30% as singletons. Germline CDR1 and CDR2: SGHTA and FQGTGA. The CDR3 consists of 12 residues. The germline V and J ends were trimmed by 4 bases and 6 bases, with 6 bases remaining between them. The template was genomic DNA from peripheral blood, not RNA. The data stem from a study of T cell repertoires in aging, cancer and after chemotherapy. Study context: Patients with chronic lymphocytic leukemia were sampled before and after fludarabine- or bendamustine-based chemotherapy.

The chain has TRBV7-3 and TRBJ2-2; D gene ambiguous. Sequenced input: blood. The origin of this receptor is a human donor with a blood cancer. The CDR3 DNA follows: TGTGCCAGCAGCTACCCGCCCGGGGAGCTGTTTTTT. Amino acid sequence: CASSYPPGELFF.